This TCR beta chain appears in the sequencing data of a study of a mutant IDH1 vaccine in newly diagnosed glioma. Study-wide context: Treated patients had a mean age of about 44 years and a sex split that was roughly 60% male and about 38% female. Held at week 35, visit V12 was the safety follow-up, and visit V13 followed at week 47.

Regarding this clone: What it binds is unknown.

Study-wide results and caveats: Pseudoprogression apparently lacked any relation to changes in top peripheral T cell clonotypes.

The time point is: week 35, safety follow-up. What each vaccine dose contained was 300 ug of mutant IDH1 20-mer peptide, accompanied by topical imiquimod. TCRdb keeps only in-frame clones here, not all; method: immunoSEQ multiplex PCR. The sample has just over 65,000 clones, roughly 84% seen once. The CDR3 totals 17 residues. The ends were cut back, 3 bases at V and 0 bases at J, with 12 bases in the middle. The germline gives CDR1 LNHDA, CDR2 SQIVND (reference sequence). The chain joins TRBV19 to TRBJ2-6, with a weak D call TRBD2 (5 bases). This TCR was recovered from a man between 18 and 29 years old with glioma. The input for sequencing was PBMCs, taken from a glioma patient whose treatment included an IDH1 peptide vaccine. CDR3 DNA sequence: TGTGCCAGTAGTATTGCAGGTGACTACTCTGGGGCCAACGTCCTGACTTTC. Translation: CASSIAGDYSGANVLTF.